A selection of T cell receptor beta chains follows, all from one sample in a study of blood T cell repertoires in COVID-19. TCRdb's copy holds only in-frame clones and misses some; the assay was immunoSEQ multiplex PCR. The repertoire holds fewer than 350,000 clones, with almost 90% as singletons. Sequenced: PBMCs or T cells enriched from blood (not recorded which). The receptors come from a woman aged 25 to 45 who had been exposed to COVID-19. The CDR3 runs from the conserved cysteine through the conserved F or W. Fields, in order: D gene, J gene, V gene, clone size, CDR3 DNA, CDR3 protein. A D gene is named only where the DNA matches it firmly. Only part of the rows carry a size: once, few, many, or a class if the clone is expanded.

NA TRBJ2-1 TRBV5-6 once TGTGCCAGCAGCGCGTTCCATGAGCAGTTCTTC CASSAFHEQFF
TRBD1 TRBJ2-7 TRBV2 NA TGTGCCAGCAGTCCGGGACAGGGGTTGTACGAGCAGTACTTC CASSPGQGLYEQYF
TRBD1 TRBJ1-1 TRBV28 NA TGTGCCAGCAGTCGATTGCGGGACAGCACTGAAGCTTTCTTT CASSRLRDSTEAFF
TRBD2 TRBJ2-3 TRBV9 once TGTGCCAGCAGCGCTAGAGGGGCGGGAGGCACAGATACGCAGTATTTT CASSARGAGGTDTQYF
NA TRBJ2-7 TRBV11-3 NA TGTGCCAGCAGCTTAGGGGGAGACTACCTCCGCTACGAGCAGTACTTC CASSLGGDYLRYEQYF
NA TRBJ1-2 TRBV7-8 NA TGTGCCAGCAGCCCCCGGGGGATCGGGGGCTACACCTTC CASSPRGIGGYTF
NA TRBJ1-2 TRBV3-1/TRBV3-2 NA TGTGCCAGCAGCCTAGGAGGCTATGGCTACACCTTC CASSLGGYGYTF
NA TRBJ2-1 TRBV15 NA TGTGCCACCGGGGCGGCGCGGGGCTACAATGAGCAGTTCTTC CATGAARGYNEQFF
TRBD1 TRBJ1-5 TRBV27 NA TGTGCCCCCAAGACAGGGAGCAATCAGCCCCAGCATTTT CAPKTGSNQPQHF
TRBD1 TRBJ2-5 TRBV5-5 once TGTGCCAGCAGCTTGGCCTATTCAGGACAGGGGCGGGAGACCCAGTACTTC CASSLAYSGQGRETQYF
TRBD1 TRBJ1-1 TRBV19 NA TGTGCCAGTAGTATGATCGGGGACAGGTGGGACACTGAAGCTTTCTTT CASSMIGDRWDTEAFF
TRBD1 TRBJ1-2 TRBV9 few TGTGCCAGCAGCGTAGAAATGGGACAGAGAACCTCTGGCTACACCTTC CASSVEMGQRTSGYTF
NA TRBJ2-1 TRBV28 NA TGTGCCAGCAGTTTCCCCGGAGGGGGCGGTGAGCAGTTCTTC CASSFPGGGGEQFF
TRBD1 TRBJ2-7 TRBV11-2 NA TGTGCCAGCAGCATGACAGGGGATGAGCAGTACTTC CASSMTGDEQYF
TRBD1 TRBJ1-3 TRBV10-3 NA TGTGCCATCAGTGCCGGGACAGGATTCTCCTACTCTGGAAACACCATATATTTT CAISAGTGFSYSGNTIYF
NA TRBJ2-2 TRBV21-1 once TGTGCCAGCAGCCCCCTCTCCGGGGAGCTGTTTTTT CASSPLSGELFF
TRBD1 TRBJ1-2 TRBV23-1 NA TGCGCCAGCAGTCCCGGGACAGGGAACTATGGCTACACCTTC CASSPGTGNYGYTF
NA TRBJ1-1 TRBV27 NA TGTGCCAGCAGCCCGGCGGGGGGGGCAAACACTGAAGCTTTCTTT CASSPAGGANTEAFF
TRBD2 TRBJ2-7 TRBV12-5 NA TGTGCTAGTGGCTTGGGACTAGCGTCCTCCTACGAGCAGTACTTC CASGLGLASSYEQYF
NA TRBJ1-1 TRBV4-1 NA TGCGCCAGCAGCCTAATGTGGGACGGAAGCAGGAGGGACACTGAAGCTTTCTTT CASSLMWDGSRRDTEAFF
TRBD2 TRBJ2-2 TRBV7-2 NA TGTGCCAGCAGACCCGGGGAGGGGCGGACCGGGGAGCTGTTTTTT CASRPGEGRTGELFF
NA TRBJ1-1 TRBV18 NA TGTGCCAGCTTTCCAGGAGGACGGGAGGCTGAAGCTTTCTTT CASFPGGREAEAFF
NA TRBJ2-4 TRBV5-4 NA TGTGCCAGCAGACCAGACAGCCCTAGTGGAACAGGGAACATTCAGTACTTC CASRPDSPSGTGNIQYF
NA TRBJ1-5 TRBV7-9 NA TGTGCCAGCAGCTTAGCGGGGGGGCCGGGGCAGCCCCAGCATTTT CASSLAGGPGQPQHF
TRBD1 TRBJ2-2 TRBV30 NA TGTGCCTGGAGTCTCGGACAGGGTTACACCGGGGAGCTGTTTTTT CAWSLGQGYTGELFF
NA TRBJ2-3 TRBV27 NA TGTGCCAGCAGTTTACTCGCAGGGTTCACAGATACGCAGTATTTT CASSLLAGFTDTQYF
TRBD2 TRBJ2-3 TRBV2 NA TGTGCCAGCAGCCTAGCGGGAGGGAACACAGATACGCAGTATTTT CASSLAGGNTDTQYF
NA TRBJ1-5 TRBV28 NA TGTGCCAGCAGTTTTGGCCCCGGGGCCCAGCATTTT CASSFGPGAQHF
NA TRBJ1-2 TRBV14 NA TGTGCCAGCAGCCAAGTACTGGGGCCCGAAGGAGGCTACACCTTC CASSQVLGPEGGYTF
NA TRBJ2-5 TRBV3-1/TRBV3-2 NA TGTGCCAGCAGCCAAGGAGGAATAGGCGGGGAGACCCAGTACTTC CASSQGGIGGETQYF
TRBD2 TRBJ2-3 TRBV9 NA TGTGCCAGCAGCCCCGGGACTAGCGGGAGTGTTGGCACAGATACGCAGTATTTT CASSPGTSGSVGTDTQYF
TRBD1 TRBJ2-7 TRBV7-9 few TGTGCCAGCAGCTTATTCACAGGGGGCGAACACGAGCAGTACTTC CASSLFTGGEHEQYF
NA TRBJ1-1 TRBV7-8 NA TGTGCCAGCACCATAACGGGAGAGAACACTGAAGCTTTCTTT CASTITGENTEAFF
NA TRBJ2-1 TRBV12-3/TRBV12-4 NA TGTGCCAGCTCTCGCGGGATCAATGAGCAGTTCTTC CASSRGINEQFF
TRBD1 TRBJ1-5 TRBV15 once TGTGCCACCAGCATAGATACAGGGGACTATCAGCCCCAGCATTTT CATSIDTGDYQPQHF
NA TRBJ2-1 TRBV9 NA TGTGCCAGCAGCGTAGCGGGGTCCTCGGATGAGCAGTTCTTC CASSVAGSSDEQFF
NA TRBJ1-6 TRBV5-1 NA TGCGCCAGCAGCCTTGGGGGGGCTGGTAATTCACCCCTCCACTTT CASSLGGAGNSPLHF
TRBD2 TRBJ2-1 TRBV19 NA TGTGCCAGTAGTATATTTGGGCTAGCGGGAGGGTGGGATGAGCAGTTCTTC CASSIFGLAGGWDEQFF
TRBD2 TRBJ2-1 TRBV7-3 NA TGTGCCAGCAGCTTAGATGGGACTAGCGGGAGGCAGGGGAATGAGCAGTTCTTC CASSLDGTSGRQGNEQFF
NA TRBJ1-5 TRBV28 NA TGTGCCAGCAGCGCCGGGGTTTATAGCAATCAGCCCCAGCATTTT CASSAGVYSNQPQHF
TRBD1 TRBJ1-1 TRBV28 NA TGTGCCAGCCTGACAGGGGCCGGAGACACTGAAGCTTTCTTT CASLTGAGDTEAFF
NA TRBJ2-5 TRBV3-1/TRBV3-2 NA TGTGCCAGCAGCCAGGGCCCGGGGGAGACCCAGTACTTC CASSQGPGETQYF